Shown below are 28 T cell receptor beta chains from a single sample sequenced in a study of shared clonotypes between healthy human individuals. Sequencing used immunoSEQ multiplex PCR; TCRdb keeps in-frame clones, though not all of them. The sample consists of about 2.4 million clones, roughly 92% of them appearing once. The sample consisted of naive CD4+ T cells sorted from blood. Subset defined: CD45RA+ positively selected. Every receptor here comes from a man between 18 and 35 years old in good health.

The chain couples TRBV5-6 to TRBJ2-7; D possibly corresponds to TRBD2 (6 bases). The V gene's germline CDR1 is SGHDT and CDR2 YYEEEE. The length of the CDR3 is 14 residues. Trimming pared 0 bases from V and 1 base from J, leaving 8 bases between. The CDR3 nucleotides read TGTGCCAGCAGCTTGGTACGGGAGTCCTACGAGCAGTACTTC. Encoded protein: CASSLVRESYEQYF.

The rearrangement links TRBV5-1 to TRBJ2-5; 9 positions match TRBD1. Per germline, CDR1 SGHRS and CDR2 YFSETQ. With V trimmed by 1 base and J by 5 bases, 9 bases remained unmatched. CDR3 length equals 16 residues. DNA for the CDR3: TGCGCCAGCAGCTTGCTAGGACAGGGGCGCTCGGAGACCCAGTACTTC. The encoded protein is CASSLLGQGRSETQYF.

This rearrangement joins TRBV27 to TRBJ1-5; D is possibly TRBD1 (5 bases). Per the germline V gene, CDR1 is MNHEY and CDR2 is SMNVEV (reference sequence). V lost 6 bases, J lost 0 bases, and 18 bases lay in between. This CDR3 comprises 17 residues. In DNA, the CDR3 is TGTGCCAGCAGGGGAGGGGAGAGCGGGTATAGCAATCAGCCCCAGCATTTT. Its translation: CASRGGESGYSNQPQHF.

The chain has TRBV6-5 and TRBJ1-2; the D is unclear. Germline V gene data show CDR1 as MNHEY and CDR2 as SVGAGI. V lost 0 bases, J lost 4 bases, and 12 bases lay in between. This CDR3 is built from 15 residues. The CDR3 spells CASSYSIELSYGYTF. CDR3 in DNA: TGTGCCAGCAGTTACTCGATCGAACTGAGCTATGGCTACACCTTC.

Here the CDR3 DNA reads TGTGCCAGCTCCCCCGGGCCCAATCAGCCCCAGCATTTT. This sequence encodes CASSPGPNQPQHF. V and J are TRBV6-1 and TRBJ1-5; D gene unclear. Deletions cut 8 bases from V and 3 bases from J, with 11 bases between. Per germline, CDR1 MNHNS and CDR2 SASEGT. CDR3 length equals 13 residues.

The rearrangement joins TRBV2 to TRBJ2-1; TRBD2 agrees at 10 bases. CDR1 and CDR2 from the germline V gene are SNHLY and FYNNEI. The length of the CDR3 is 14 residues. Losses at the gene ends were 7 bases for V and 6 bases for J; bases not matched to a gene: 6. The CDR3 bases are TGTGCCAGCATGGCGGCTAGCGGGGGCAATGAGCAGTTCTTC. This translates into CASMAASGGNEQFF.

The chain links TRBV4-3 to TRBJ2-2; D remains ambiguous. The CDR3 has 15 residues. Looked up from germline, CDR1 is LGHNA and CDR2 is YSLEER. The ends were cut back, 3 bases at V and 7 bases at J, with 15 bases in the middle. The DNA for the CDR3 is TGCGCCAGCAGCCACTCCTGGGGTTGGGGCGGGGAGCTGTTTTTT. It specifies CASSHSWGWGGELFF.

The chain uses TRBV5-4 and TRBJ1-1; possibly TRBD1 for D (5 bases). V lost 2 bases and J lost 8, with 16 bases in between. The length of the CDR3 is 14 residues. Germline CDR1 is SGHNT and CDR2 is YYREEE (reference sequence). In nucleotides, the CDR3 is TGTGCCAGCAGCTTCGCCCGACAGAGTTCCGAAGCTTTCTTT. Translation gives CASSFARQSSEAFF.

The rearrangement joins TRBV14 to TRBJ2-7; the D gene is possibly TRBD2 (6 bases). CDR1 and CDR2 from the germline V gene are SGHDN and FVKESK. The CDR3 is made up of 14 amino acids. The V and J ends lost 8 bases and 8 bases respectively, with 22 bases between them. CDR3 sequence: CASVGGAGSGQQYF. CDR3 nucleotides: TGTGCCAGCGTTGGGGGAGCGGGTTCGGGACAGCAGTACTTC.

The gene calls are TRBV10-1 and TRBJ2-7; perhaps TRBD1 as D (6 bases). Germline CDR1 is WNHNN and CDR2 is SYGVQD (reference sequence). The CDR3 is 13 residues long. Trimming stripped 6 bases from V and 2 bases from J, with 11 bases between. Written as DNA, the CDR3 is TGCGCCAGCAGGCAGACAGGAGCCTACGAGCAGTACTTC. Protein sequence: CASRQTGAYEQYF.

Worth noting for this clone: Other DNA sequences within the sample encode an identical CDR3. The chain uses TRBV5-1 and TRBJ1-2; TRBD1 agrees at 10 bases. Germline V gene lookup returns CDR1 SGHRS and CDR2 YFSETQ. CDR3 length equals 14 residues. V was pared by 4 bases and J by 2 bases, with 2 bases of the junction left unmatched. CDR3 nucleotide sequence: TGCGCCAGCAGCCCGACAGGGGGCAACTATGGCTACACCTTC. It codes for CASSPTGGNYGYTF. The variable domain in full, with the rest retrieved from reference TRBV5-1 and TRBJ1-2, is KAGVTQTPRYLIKTRGQQVTLSCSPISGHRSVSWYQQTPGQGLQFLFEYFSETQRNKGNFPGRFSGRQFSNSRSEMNVSTLELGDSALYLCASSPTGGNYGYTFGSGTRLTVV.

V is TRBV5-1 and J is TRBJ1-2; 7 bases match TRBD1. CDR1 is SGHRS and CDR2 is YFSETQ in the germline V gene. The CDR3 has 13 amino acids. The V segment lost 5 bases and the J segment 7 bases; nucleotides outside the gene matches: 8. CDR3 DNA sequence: TGCGCCAGCAGTCAACAGGGGTCCGGTGGCTACACCTTC. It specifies CASSQQGSGGYTF. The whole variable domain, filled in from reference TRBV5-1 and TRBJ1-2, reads KAGVTQTPRYLIKTRGQQVTLSCSPISGHRSVSWYQQTPGQGLQFLFEYFSETQRNKGNFPGRFSGRQFSNSRSEMNVSTLELGDSALYLCASSQQGSGGYTFGSGTRLTVV.

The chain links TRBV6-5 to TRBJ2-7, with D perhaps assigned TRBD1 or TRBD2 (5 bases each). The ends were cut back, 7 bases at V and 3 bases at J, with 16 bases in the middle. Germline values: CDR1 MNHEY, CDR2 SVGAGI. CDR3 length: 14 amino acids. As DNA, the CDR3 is TGTGCCAGCACTCGGGGCCCAAGCCTCTACGAGCAGTACTTC. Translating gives CASTRGPSLYEQYF.

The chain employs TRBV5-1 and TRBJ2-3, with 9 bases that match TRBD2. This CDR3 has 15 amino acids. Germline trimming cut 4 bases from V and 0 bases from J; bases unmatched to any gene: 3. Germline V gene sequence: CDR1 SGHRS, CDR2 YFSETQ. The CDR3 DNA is TGCGCCAGCAGCAAGGGACTAGCCAGCACAGATACGCAGTATTTT. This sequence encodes CASSKGLASTDTQYF.

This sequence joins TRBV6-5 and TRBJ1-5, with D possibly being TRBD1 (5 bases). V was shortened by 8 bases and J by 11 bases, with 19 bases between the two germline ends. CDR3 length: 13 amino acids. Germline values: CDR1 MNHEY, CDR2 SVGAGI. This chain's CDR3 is CASALGAQSAQHF. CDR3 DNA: TGTGCCAGCGCTCTTGGGGCGCAGTCGGCCCAGCATTTT.

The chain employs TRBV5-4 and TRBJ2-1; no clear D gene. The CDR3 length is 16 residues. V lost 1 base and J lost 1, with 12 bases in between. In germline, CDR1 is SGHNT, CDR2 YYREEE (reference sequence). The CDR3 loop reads CASSLIGGISYNEQFF. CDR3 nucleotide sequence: TGTGCCAGCAGCTTGATCGGCGGAATTTCCTACAATGAGCAGTTCTTC.

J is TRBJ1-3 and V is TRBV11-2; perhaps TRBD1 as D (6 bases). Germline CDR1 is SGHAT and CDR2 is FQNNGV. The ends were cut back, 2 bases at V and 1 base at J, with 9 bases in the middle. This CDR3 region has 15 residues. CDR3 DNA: TGTGCCAGCAGCTTATTGCAGGGGTCTGGAAACACCATATATTTT. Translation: CASSLLQGSGNTIYF.

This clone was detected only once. CDR3 in DNA: TGCGCCAGCAGCCCGAACACAGATACGCAGTATTTT. Amino acid sequence: CASSPNTDTQYF. The chain has TRBV4-1 and TRBJ2-3, with D unresolved. The CDR3 sequence is 12 residues long. Trimming took off 4 bases at V and 2 bases at J, with 4 bases between the two ends. Germline V gives CDR1 MGHRA, CDR2 YSYEKL.

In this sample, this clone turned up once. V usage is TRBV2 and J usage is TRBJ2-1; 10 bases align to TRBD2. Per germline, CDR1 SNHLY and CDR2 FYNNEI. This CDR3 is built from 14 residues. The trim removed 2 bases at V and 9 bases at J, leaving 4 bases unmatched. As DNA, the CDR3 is TGTGCCAGCAGTGAAAGGAGCGGGAGGGGTGAGCAGTTCTTC. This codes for CASSERSGRGEQFF.

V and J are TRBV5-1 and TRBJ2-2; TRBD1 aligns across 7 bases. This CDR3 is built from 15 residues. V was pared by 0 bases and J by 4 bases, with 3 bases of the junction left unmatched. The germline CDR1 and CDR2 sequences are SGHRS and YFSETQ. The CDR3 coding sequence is TGCGCCAGCAGCTTGGGGGGACAGATCACCGGGGAGCTGTTTTTT. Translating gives CASSLGGQITGELFF.

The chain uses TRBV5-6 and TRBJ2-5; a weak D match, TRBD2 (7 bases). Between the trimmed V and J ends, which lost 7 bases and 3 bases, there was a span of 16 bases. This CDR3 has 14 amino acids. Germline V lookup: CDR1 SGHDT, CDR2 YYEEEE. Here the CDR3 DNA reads TGTGCCAGCCGATTCCTAGGGGGGGAAGAGACCCAGTACTTC. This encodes CASRFLGGEETQYF.

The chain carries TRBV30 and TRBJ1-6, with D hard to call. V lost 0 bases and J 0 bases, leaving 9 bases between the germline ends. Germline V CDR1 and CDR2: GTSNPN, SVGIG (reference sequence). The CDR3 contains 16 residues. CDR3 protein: CAWSVRKTSYNSPLHF. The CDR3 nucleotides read TGTGCCTGGAGTGTAAGGAAAACCTCCTATAATTCACCCCTCCACTTT.

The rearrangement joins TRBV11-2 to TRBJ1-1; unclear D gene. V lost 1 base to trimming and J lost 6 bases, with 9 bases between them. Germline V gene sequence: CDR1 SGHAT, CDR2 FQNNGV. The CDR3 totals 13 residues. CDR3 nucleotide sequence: TGTGCCAGCAGCTTAGGATTTTACGCTGAAGCTTTCTTT. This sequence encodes CASSLGFYAEAFF.

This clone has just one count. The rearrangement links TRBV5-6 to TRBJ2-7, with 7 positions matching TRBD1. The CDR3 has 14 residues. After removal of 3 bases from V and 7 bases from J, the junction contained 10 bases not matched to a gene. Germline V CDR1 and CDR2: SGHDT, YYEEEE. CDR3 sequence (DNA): TGTGCCAGCAGCTCCCAGACAGGGCCGGGAGAGCAGTACTTC. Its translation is CASSSQTGPGEQYF. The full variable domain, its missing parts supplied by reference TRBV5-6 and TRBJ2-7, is DAGVTQSPTHLIKTRGQQVTLRCSPKSGHDTVSWYQQALGQGPQFIFQYYEEEERQRGNFPDRFSGHQFPNYSSELNVNALLLGDSALYLCASSSQTGPGEQYFGPGTRLTVT.

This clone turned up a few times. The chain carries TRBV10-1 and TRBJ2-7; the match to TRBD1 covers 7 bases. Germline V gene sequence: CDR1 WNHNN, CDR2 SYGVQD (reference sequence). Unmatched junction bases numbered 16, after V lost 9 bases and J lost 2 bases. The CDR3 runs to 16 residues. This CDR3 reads CARLDRARNLTYEQYF. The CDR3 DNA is TGCGCCAGGTTAGACAGGGCTAGAAACCTCACCTACGAGCAGTACTTC.

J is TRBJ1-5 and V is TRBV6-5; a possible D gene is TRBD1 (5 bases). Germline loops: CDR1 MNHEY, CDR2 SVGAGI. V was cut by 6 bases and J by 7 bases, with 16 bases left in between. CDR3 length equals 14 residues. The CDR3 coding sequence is TGTGCCAGCAGGAGGGCAGGGAGCCGGCAGCCCCAGCATTTT. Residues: CASRRAGSRQPQHF.

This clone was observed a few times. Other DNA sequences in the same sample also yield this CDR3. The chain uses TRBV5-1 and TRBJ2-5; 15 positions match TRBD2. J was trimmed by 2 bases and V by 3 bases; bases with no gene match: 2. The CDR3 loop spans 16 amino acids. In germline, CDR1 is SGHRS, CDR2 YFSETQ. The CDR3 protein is CASSSGLAGGQETQYF. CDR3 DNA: TGCGCCAGCAGCTCAGGACTAGCGGGGGGGCAAGAGACCCAGTACTTC.

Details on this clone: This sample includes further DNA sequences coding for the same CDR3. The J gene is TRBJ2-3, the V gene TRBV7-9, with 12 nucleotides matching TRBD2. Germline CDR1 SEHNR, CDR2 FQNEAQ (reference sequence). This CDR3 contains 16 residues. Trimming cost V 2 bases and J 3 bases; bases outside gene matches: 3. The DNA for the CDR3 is TGTGCCAGCAGCTTATTGACTAGCGGGGGTACAGATACGCAGTATTTT. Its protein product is CASSLLTSGGTDTQYF. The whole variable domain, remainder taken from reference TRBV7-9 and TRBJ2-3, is DTGVSQNPRHKITKRGQNVTFRCDPISEHNRLYWYRQTLGQGPEFLTYFQNEAQLEKSRLLSDRFSAERPKGSFSTLEIQRTEQGDSAMYLCASSLLTSGGTDTQYFGPGTRLTVL.